These 12 T cell receptor beta chains were sequenced from one sample in a study of blood T cell repertoires in COVID-19. TCRdb's copy holds only in-frame clones and misses some; the assay was immunoSEQ multiplex PCR. This table has 100,000 to 150,000 clones, 83% appearing once. The sample consisted of peripheral blood. All receptors come from a man older than 75 with active or convalescent COVID-19.

CDR3 DNA: TGCGCCAGCAGCTTTGAGGGCTCTGGAAACACCATATATTTT. It is translated as CASSFEGSGNTIYF. The chain joins TRBV5-1 to TRBJ1-3; the D is unclear. The CDR3 contains 14 residues. Trimming pared 2 bases from V and 0 bases from J, leaving 6 bases between. Germline lookup yields CDR1 SGHRS and CDR2 YFSETQ.

The V gene is TRBV12-3 or TRBV12-4, the J gene TRBJ2-1; D remains unclear. The CDR3 has 12 amino acids. V was clipped by 3 bases and J by 9 bases, with 9 bases between them. CDR3 amino acids: CASSFGTTEQFF. The CDR3 DNA sequence: TGTGCCAGCAGTTTTGGAACTACTGAGCAGTTCTTC.

This sequence joins TRBV6-5 and TRBJ1-5; 9 bases map to TRBD1. From germline, CDR1 is MNHEY and CDR2 SVGAGI. With V trimmed by 2 bases and J by 7 bases, 6 bases remained unmatched. This CDR3 has 15 amino acids. DNA for the CDR3: TGTGCCAGCAGTTACCGGGACAGGGACTGGCAGCCCCAGCATTTT. Residues: CASSYRDRDWQPQHF.

This rearrangement joins TRBV2 to TRBJ1-5; maybe TRBD1 (5 bases). This CDR3 comprises 14 residues. Germline values: CDR1 SNHLY, CDR2 FYNNEI. Trimming cost V 6 bases and J 2 bases, with 11 bases left between them. CDR3 in amino acids: CASRNGGGNQPQHF. DNA of the CDR3: TGTGCCAGCAGGAACGGGGGAGGCAATCAGCCCCAGCATTTT.

V usage is TRBV27 and J usage is TRBJ1-1, with 10 bases lining up with TRBD1. Trimming cost V 6 bases and J 2 bases; bases outside gene matches: 3. The CDR3 totals 14 residues. Germline CDR1 MNHEY, CDR2 SMNVEV (reference sequence). This chain's CDR3 is CASSRDRGNTEAFF. The CDR3 DNA reads TGTGCCAGCAGCCGGGACAGGGGAAACACTGAAGCTTTCTTT.

This chain joins TRBV11-2 and TRBJ2-5, with 7 nucleotides matching TRBD2. The CDR3 totals 13 residues. V trimming: 5 bases; J trimming: 0 bases; junction bases outside the gene matches: 0. Germline values: CDR1 SGHAT, CDR2 FQNNGV. As DNA, the CDR3 is TGTGCCAGCAGCGGGACTAACCAAGAGACCCAGTACTTC. It codes for CASSGTNQETQYF. Supplemented by reference TRBV11-2 and TRBJ2-5, the full variable domain reads EAGVAQSPRYKIIEKRQSVAFWCNPISGHATLYWYQQILGQGPKLLIQFQNNGVVDDSQLPKDRFSAERLKGVDSTLKIQPAKLEDSAVYLCASSGTNQETQYFGPGTRLLVL.

The rearrangement joins TRBV7-2 to TRBJ2-7; no definite D call. The V and J ends lost 5 bases and 3 bases respectively, with 20 bases between them. The CDR3 length is 16 residues. Germline V gives CDR1 SGHTA, CDR2 FQGNSA. This CDR3 reads CASSPDWVWSNYEQYF. The CDR3 DNA reads as TGTGCCAGCAGCCCGGATTGGGTCTGGAGCAACTACGAGCAGTACTTC. Full variable domain (outside the CDR3, taken from reference TRBV7-2 and TRBJ2-7): GAGVSQSPSNKVTEKGKDVELRCDPISGHTALYWYRQSLGQGLEFLIYFQGNSAPDKSGLPSDRFSAERTGGSVSTLTIQRTQQEDSAVYLCASSPDWVWSNYEQYFGPGTRLTVT.

The chain employs TRBV19 and TRBJ1-3, with D uncertain. There are 15 residues in the CDR3. Germline V lookup: CDR1 LNHDA, CDR2 SQIVND (reference sequence). The V gene lost 3 bases and the J gene lost 3 bases, with 12 bases spanning the gap. The CDR3 sequence is CASSISSRVGNTIYF. Here the CDR3 DNA reads TGTGCCAGTAGTATTAGTAGCCGGGTTGGAAACACCATATATTTT.

The chain has TRBV5-1 and TRBJ2-1, with a tentative D call TRBD1 (5 bases). V was pared by 7 bases and J by 4 bases, with 15 bases between. This CDR3 contains 14 residues. Germline-derived CDR1 and CDR2 are SGHRS and YFSETQ. This CDR3 is CASAVIGDYNEQFF. Here the CDR3 DNA reads TGCGCCAGCGCCGTAATAGGGGATTACAATGAGCAGTTCTTC. The full variable domain, rest sourced from reference TRBV5-1 and TRBJ2-1, is KAGVTQTPRYLIKTRGQQVTLSCSPISGHRSVSWYQQTPGQGLQFLFEYFSETQRNKGNFPGRFSGRQFSNSRSEMNVSTLELGDSALYLCASAVIGDYNEQFFGPGTRLTVL.

The V call is TRBV3-1 (or the pseudogene TRBV3-2), the J call TRBJ1-3; no firm D call. Looked up from germline, CDR1 is LGHDT and CDR2 is YNNKEL (reference sequence). The CDR3 extends over 13 amino acids. Deletions cut 5 bases from V and 1 base from J, with 6 bases between. This chain's CDR3 is CASSLTSGNTIYF. The CDR3 nucleotides read TGTGCCAGCAGCTTGACTTCTGGAAACACCATATATTTT.

This sequence joins TRBV7-9 and TRBJ1-2; the match to TRBD1 covers 9 bases. The CDR3 has 14 amino acids. V was pared by 4 bases and J by 8 bases, with 8 bases of the junction left unmatched. Germline V gene sequence: CDR1 SEHNR, CDR2 FQNEAQ (reference sequence). CDR3 region: CASSSPGQGDGYTF. CDR3 bases: TGTGCCAGCAGCTCTCCGGGACAGGGAGACGGCTACACCTTC.

This clone showed up just a few times. This chain uses TRBV3-1 (or the pseudogene TRBV3-2) with TRBJ2-2; a weak D match, TRBD1 (6 bases). V was cut by 7 bases and J by 4 bases, with 13 bases left in between. This CDR3 has 14 amino acids. Germline V gives CDR1 LGHDT, CDR2 YNNKEL (reference sequence). This CDR3 is CASTQTGSTGELFF. In DNA, the CDR3 is TGTGCCAGCACTCAAACAGGGTCCACCGGGGAGCTGTTTTTT.